The 21 T cell receptor beta chains below come from one sample, sequenced in a study of blood T cell repertoires in COVID-19. Measured with immunoSEQ multiplex PCR; TCRdb has only the in-frame clones, and not every one. The sample contains about 170,000 clones, around 89% of which appear only once. The sequenced material came from PBMCs or T cells enriched from blood (not recorded which). The receptor set was obtained from a woman between 18 and 29 years old who had recovered from COVID-19.

This clone was seen more than once but under ten times. The CDR3, as DNA: TGCGCCAGCAGCCCGACAGGGTTTTACGAGCAGTACTTC. Translation gives CASSPTGFYEQYF. The chain carries TRBV5-1 and TRBJ2-7; 7 bases map to TRBD1. The V gene end was trimmed by 4 bases and the J gene end by 4 bases; junction bases not matched to a gene: 5. CDR3 size: 13 residues. Germline V CDR1 and CDR2: SGHRS, YFSETQ.

This chain uses TRBV5-1 with TRBJ2-3; a weak D match, TRBD1 (5 bases). The CDR3 has 14 amino acids. Germline CDR1 SGHRS, CDR2 YFSETQ. Trimming removed 0 bases from V and 3 bases from J, with 8 bases in between. CDR3: CASSLGQPTDTQYF. The DNA for the CDR3 is TGCGCCAGCAGCTTGGGACAGCCAACAGATACGCAGTATTTT.

This sequence joins TRBV6-5 and TRBJ2-1; 7 nucleotides line up with TRBD2. V dropped 0 bases and J dropped 4; count of bases not matched to a gene: 3. This CDR3 spans 15 amino acids. The germline gives CDR1 MNHEY, CDR2 SVGAGI. Written as DNA, the CDR3 is TGTGCCAGCAGTTACTCCCGGGAGGTATACAATGAGCAGTTCTTC. Translation: CASSYSREVYNEQFF.

The V and J genes are TRBV27 and TRBJ2-7; a possible D gene is TRBD1 (6 bases). V was clipped by 1 base and J by 5 bases, with 18 bases between them. CDR1 and CDR2 (germline): MNHEY, SMNVEV (reference sequence). This CDR3 is 16 amino acids long. The DNA of the CDR3 is TGTGCCAGCAGTTTATTGTCCGTACAGGGTCGGGACGAGCAGTACTTC. Its translation: CASSLLSVQGRDEQYF.

The chain has TRBV6-4 and TRBJ2-6; maybe TRBD1 (6 bases). Germline CDR1 MRHNA, CDR2 SNTAGT. V lost 4 bases and J lost 2, with 9 bases in between. This CDR3 has 15 residues. The CDR3 nucleotides read TGTGCCAGCAGTGCCGGGACACCTGGGGCCAACGTCCTGACTTTC. It specifies CASSAGTPGANVLTF.

About this clone: The same CDR3 is also encoded by other DNA sequences in this sample. This chain links TRBV19 with TRBJ2-5; TRBD2 aligns across 7 bases. Germline V CDR1 and CDR2: LNHDA, SQIVND (reference sequence). The CDR3 totals 13 residues. Unmatched junction bases numbered 3, after V lost 3 bases and J lost 5 bases. This CDR3 reads CASSIQGGETQYF. The CDR3 DNA follows: TGTGCCAGTAGTATTCAGGGAGGGGAGACCCAGTACTTC.

This chain uses TRBV6-5 with TRBJ1-2; 7 bases line up with TRBD1. Germline-derived CDR1 and CDR2 are MNHEY and SVGAGI. J lost 4 bases, V lost 2 bases, and 4 bases had no gene match. The CDR3 has 14 amino acids. The CDR3 protein is CASSYTRDSYGYTF. In nucleotides, the CDR3 is TGTGCCAGCAGTTACACACGGGACAGCTATGGCTACACCTTC.

This chain uses TRBV7-2 with TRBJ1-5, with D tentatively TRBD1 (6 bases). The CDR3 runs to 14 residues. Germline CDR1 reads SGHTA; CDR2 reads FQGNSA. V dropped 1 base and J dropped 2 bases, with 6 bases sitting between them. The CDR3 DNA reads as TGTGCCAGCAGCTTAGGGACAGGCAATCAGCCCCAGCATTTT. This translates into CASSLGTGNQPQHF.

V gene TRBV29-1 combines with J gene TRBJ2-1; D perhaps matches TRBD1 (5 bases). This CDR3 region has 15 residues. Between the trimmed V and J ends, which lost 1 base and 4 bases, there was a span of 14 bases. Germline values: CDR1 SQVTM, CDR2 ANQGSEA. The chain's CDR3 is CSVEGGRVVYNEQFF. The DNA for the CDR3 is TGCAGCGTTGAAGGTGGCAGGGTGGTGTACAATGAGCAGTTCTTC.

The CDR3 reads CASSLAAGHLNEQFF. The CDR3 DNA follows: TGTGCCAGCAGCTTAGCGGCAGGCCACCTCAATGAGCAGTTCTTC. The rearrangement links TRBV7-9 to TRBJ2-1; D is undetermined. Trimming took off 0 bases at V and 6 bases at J, with 12 bases between the two ends. CDR3 length: 15 residues. The germline gives CDR1 SEHNR, CDR2 FQNEAQ (reference sequence).

This clone was recorded once. V and J are TRBV5-5 and TRBJ2-5; D possibly corresponds to TRBD1 (5 bases). CDR1 and CDR2 (germline): SGHKS, YYEKEE (reference sequence). CDR3 length: 12 residues. The V end was cut by 2 bases, the J end by 5 bases, with 7 bases between. Here the CDR3 reads CASSLAGETQYF. In DNA, the CDR3 is TGTGCCAGCAGCTTAGCAGGGGAGACCCAGTACTTC.

The gene calls are TRBV9 and TRBJ2-1; 9 bases line up with TRBD2. The length of the CDR3 is 16 residues. V was pared by 3 bases and J by 6 bases, with 10 bases of the junction left unmatched. Germline V gene sequence: CDR1 SGDLS, CDR2 YYNGEE. CDR3 loop: CASSAGLAGSGNEQFF. The DNA for the CDR3 is TGTGCCAGCAGCGCTGGGCTAGCGGGGTCAGGCAATGAGCAGTTCTTC.

The J gene is TRBJ2-1, the V gene TRBV28; D remains ambiguous. Germline loops: CDR1 MDHEN, CDR2 SYDVKM. CDR3 length equals 12 residues. The germline V and J ends were trimmed by 2 bases and 6 bases, with 5 bases remaining between them. The CDR3 sequence: CASSLLLNEQFF. Here the CDR3 DNA reads TGTGCCAGCAGTTTACTACTCAATGAGCAGTTCTTC. Full variable domain (rest looked up from reference TRBV28 and TRBJ2-1): DVKVTQSSRYLVKRTGEKVFLECVQDMDHENMFWYRQDPGLGLRLIYFSYDVKMKEKGDIPEGYSVSREKKERFSLILESASTNQTSMYLCASSLLLNEQFFGPGTRLTVL.

V usage is TRBV7-9 and J usage is TRBJ2-1, with 10 positions matching TRBD2. Losses at the gene ends were 5 bases for V and 13 bases for J; bases not matched to a gene: 26. The CDR3 covers 19 residues. The germline V gene has CDR1 SEHNR and CDR2 FQNEAQ (reference sequence). Here the CDR3 DNA reads TGTGCCAGCAGCACAAGCGGGGGGGACCGACAGGTACACTCATCGAAACAGTTCTTC. It translates to CASSTSGGDRQVHSSKQFF.

V usage is TRBV7-2 and J usage is TRBJ2-5, with 7 bases that match TRBD2. Germline lookup yields CDR1 SGHTA and CDR2 FQGNSA. Trimming removed 4 bases from V and 5 bases from J; junction bases left unmatched: 16. This CDR3 contains 17 residues. CDR3 in amino acids: CASSSPLGGRVGETQYF. Written as DNA, the CDR3 is TGTGCCAGCAGCTCACCCCTGGGGGGGAGGGTAGGCGAGACCCAGTACTTC.

The chain carries TRBV15 and TRBJ1-2, with 8 bases aligning to TRBD1. Losses at the gene ends were 6 bases for V and 3 bases for J; bases not matched to a gene: 21. This CDR3 region has 19 residues. CDR1 LNHNV and CDR2 YYDKDF come from the germline V gene (reference sequence). The CDR3 here is CATRNGTGGAGGRDYGYTF. DNA of the CDR3: TGTGCCACCAGGAATGGTACGGGGGGCGCAGGGGGCAGAGACTATGGCTACACCTTC.

Worth noting for this clone: Its ends do not fully match the called genes, so a read error is possible. V and J are TRBV7-7 and TRBJ2-3, with TRBD2 matching 8 bases. There are 15 residues in the CDR3. Germline V gene lookup returns CDR1 SSHAT and CDR2 FNYEAQ (reference sequence). The CDR3 DNA reads as TGTGCTAGCAGCCAAAGCGGGAGCCCATCAGATACGCAGTATTTT. This codes for CASSQSGSPSDTQYF. The complete variable domain, with remaining parts taken from reference TRBV7-7 and TRBJ2-3, reads GAGVSQSPRYKVTKRGQDVTLRCDPISSHATLYWYQQALGQGPEFLTYFNYEAQPDKSGLPSDRFSAERPEGSISTLTIQRTEQRDSAMYRCASSQSGSPSDTQYFGPGTRLTVL.

The DNA for the CDR3 is TGTGCCAGCTCTCTCACCCGAGTGCGTGTCGATGAGCAGTTCTTC. Translating it yields CASSLTRVRVDEQFF. This chain joins TRBV18 and TRBJ2-1; D is undetermined. The CDR3 is 15 residues long. The ends were cut back, 6 bases at V and 8 bases at J, with 20 bases in the middle. In germline, CDR1 is KGHSH, CDR2 LQKENI.

The V call is TRBV21-1, the J call TRBJ1-5; the table's TRBD1 call for D was not verified on the DNA. TRBV21-1 is an annotated pseudogene. CDR3 length: 20 residues. Here the CDR3 DNA reads TGTGCCAGCAGCAAAGGTCTTCGGGACAGGACTATCAGGTACAATCAGCCCCAGCATTTT. This sequence encodes CASSKGLRDRTIRYNQPQHF.

V and J are TRBV4-1 and TRBJ2-5; TRBD1 might be the D (6 bases). The CDR3 spans 17 residues. Trimming left V 0 bases short and J 1 base short, with 15 bases between. Germline V gene data show CDR1 as MGHRA and CDR2 as YSYEKL. Here the CDR3 DNA reads TGCGCCAGCAGCCAAGATCAGCAGGGACACTTCCAAGAGACCCAGTACTTC. Amino acid sequence: CASSQDQQGHFQETQYF.

The V gene is TRBV10-2, the J gene TRBJ2-1; 9 nucleotides agree with TRBD1. Germline V CDR1 and CDR2: WSHSY, SAAADI. The V and J ends lost 6 bases and 2 bases, in that order; junction bases with no gene match: 2. The CDR3 runs to 14 residues. The CDR3 sequence: CASRDRGPYNEQFF. As DNA, the CDR3 is TGCGCCAGCAGGGACAGGGGCCCCTACAATGAGCAGTTCTTC.